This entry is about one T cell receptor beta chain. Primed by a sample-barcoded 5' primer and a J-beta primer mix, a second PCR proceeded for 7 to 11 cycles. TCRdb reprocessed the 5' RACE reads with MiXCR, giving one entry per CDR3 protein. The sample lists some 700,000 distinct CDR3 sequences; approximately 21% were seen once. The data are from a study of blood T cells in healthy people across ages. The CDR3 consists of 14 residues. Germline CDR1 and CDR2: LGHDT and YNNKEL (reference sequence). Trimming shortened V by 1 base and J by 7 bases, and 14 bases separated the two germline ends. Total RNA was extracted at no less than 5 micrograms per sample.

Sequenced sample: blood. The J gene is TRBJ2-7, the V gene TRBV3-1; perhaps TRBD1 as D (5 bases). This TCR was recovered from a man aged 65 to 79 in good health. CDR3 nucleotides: TGTGCCAGCAGCCAAGGGACATCCCTTCGGGAGCAGTACTTC. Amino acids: CASSQGTSLREQYF.